The 5 T cell receptor beta chains below were found in one sample sequenced in a study of cytotoxic CD8 clonotypes in ibrutinib-treated CLL (dated by TCRdb to about 2021). The sample's time point label, in plain terms: 12 to 13 months on ibrutinib. Library generation was performed with the immunoSEQ multiplex PCR assay. TCRdb carries this immuneACCESS record with in-frame sequences only. Its versions omit some clonotypes, under half of them owing to an unresolved V gene in the studies checked, with the rest unexplained. In all, the sample holds about 89,000 clones, and around 73% of those were seen once. Together, the top ten hold under 35% of the sample. Sample: PBMCs, taken after 12 months of ibrutinib treatment. These receptors were obtained from a human donor with chronic lymphocytic leukemia.

V is TRBV28 and J is TRBJ2-2, with 7 bases fitting TRBD1. With 3 bases clipped from V and 7 bases from J, the junction kept 14 bases outside the gene matches. CDR1 and CDR2 from the germline V gene are MDHEN and SYDVKM. The length of the CDR3 is 17 residues. The CDR3 region is CASSFYRGSLWVGELFF. The CDR3 nucleotides read TGTGCCAGCAGTTTCTACAGGGGCTCGCTCTGGGTCGGGGAGCTGTTTTTT.

The chain carries TRBV4-2 and TRBJ2-1, with 11 bases that match TRBD2. Losses at the gene ends were 4 bases for V and 4 bases for J; bases not matched to a gene: 6. The CDR3 contains 16 residues. CDR1 LGHNA and CDR2 YNFKEQ come from the germline V gene. The DNA for the CDR3 is TGTGCCAGCAGCCCGAACTTAGCGGGGGGGTACAATGAGCAGTTCTTC. Translation gives CASSPNLAGGYNEQFF.

V and J are TRBV28 and TRBJ1-2; tentative D call: TRBD1 (5 bases). The CDR3 has 14 residues. The V end lost 5 bases, the J end lost 5 bases, and 15 bases lay between the germline ends. Per germline, CDR1 MDHEN and CDR2 SYDVKM. DNA of the CDR3: TGTGCCAGCAGTAAGTTTCAGGGAAGGTATGGCTACACCTTC. Its protein product is CASSKFQGRYGYTF.

The genes are TRBV7-9 and TRBJ2-3; 12 positions agree with TRBD2. J gave up 6 bases and V 3 bases, and 1 base lay outside the gene matches. The CDR3 loop spans 14 amino acids. Germline values: CDR1 SEHNR, CDR2 FQNEAQ (reference sequence). The CDR3 region is CASSFGTSGDTQYF. CDR3 nucleotide sequence: TGTGCCAGCAGCTTCGGGACTAGCGGGGATACGCAGTATTTT.

This chain joins TRBV7-2 and TRBJ1-6; D not resolved. This CDR3 comprises 15 residues. Germline values: CDR1 SGHTA, CDR2 FQGNSA. V was cut by 2 bases and J by 5 bases, with 10 bases left in between. The chain's CDR3 is CASSLRQLDNSPLHF. The CDR3 region has the DNA TGTGCCAGCAGCTTAAGGCAGTTAGATAATTCACCCCTCCACTTT.